Listed below are T cell receptor beta chains from one sample, sequenced in a study of CD8+ T cells in alopecia areata. Sequenced by immunoSEQ multiplex PCR; TCRdb stores in-frame clones only, minus some. The repertoire has about 270,000 clones, 60% of them found once; the top ten carry roughly 0.88%. This specimen consisted of CD4+ T cells sorted from blood, obtained around week 53, from a patient treated with tofacitinib. The receptors here all came from a human donor with alopecia areata. Each CDR3 is given with its conserved first and last residue. Each record gives: V gene, J gene, CDR3 protein.

V: TRBV29-1
J: TRBJ2-1
CDR3: CSVRLAGAYNEQFF

V: TRBV30
J: TRBJ1-2
CDR3: CAWSEKDRGGYTF

V: TRBV20-1
J: TRBJ1-1
CDR3: CSARRIAEAFF

V: TRBV7-9
J: TRBJ2-7
CDR3: CASSLAGVDEQYF

V: TRBV7-2
J: TRBJ2-7
CDR3: CASSFGTAYEQYF

V: TRBV9
J: TRBJ1-2
CDR3: CASSVRDTSYGYTF

V: TRBV10-3
J: TRBJ2-3
CDR3: CAISEERGGPDTQYF

V: TRBV7-7
J: TRBJ2-5
CDR3: CASTPGTHQETQYF

V: TRBV30
J: TRBJ2-5
CDR3: CAWLRIRGTQYF

V: TRBV7-9
J: TRBJ1-1
CDR3: CASSPISVSTEAFF

V: TRBV14
J: TRBJ2-2
CDR3: CASSQLDGGNTGELFF

V: TRBV5-6
J: TRBJ1-1
CDR3: CASSGPGQGLFDTEAFF

V: TRBV5-6
J: TRBJ2-7
CDR3: CASSARPGQSYEQYF

V: TRBV7-9
J: TRBJ2-1
CDR3: CASSLSIGDSSYNEQFF

V: TRBV5-4
J: TRBJ1-2
CDR3: CASSRQGIDGYTF

V: TRBV7-3
J: TRBJ2-6
CDR3: CASSRGRTSGANVLTF

V: TRBV5-1
J: TRBJ2-2
CDR3: CASSPGQATNTGELFF

V: TRBV29-1
J: TRBJ2-7
CDR3: CSLLSGYPTYEQYF

V: TRBV4-1
J: TRBJ1-5
CDR3: CASSQDRREPQHF

V: TRBV18
J: TRBJ2-2
CDR3: CASSPLQGPRADTGELFF

V: TRBV27
J: TRBJ1-2
CDR3: CATYEVGYTF

V: TRBV14
J: TRBJ2-3
CDR3: CASSPGGITQYF

V: TRBV5-1
J: TRBJ2-3
CDR3: CASSDGDTQYF

V: TRBV7-6
J: TRBJ1-4
CDR3: CASSLRQGRGNEKLFF

V: TRBV6-5
J: TRBJ2-7
CDR3: CASSYKVGQSSYEQYF

V: TRBV29-1
J: TRBJ2-1
CDR3: CSVDRVREQFF

V: TRBV2
J: TRBJ1-5
CDR3: CASSAGFGNQPQHF

V: TRBV25-1
J: TRBJ2-1
CDR3: CASRDTSYNEQFF

V: TRBV11-2
J: TRBJ1-1
CDR3: CASSPDDANTEAFF

V: TRBV29-1
J: TRBJ2-5
CDR3: CSVEPPGSPETQYF

V: TRBV2
J: TRBJ2-3
CDR3: CASSPGLNKYF

V: TRBV5-1
J: TRBJ1-5
CDR3: CASSLDGGNQPQHF

V: TRBV5-4
J: TRBJ2-7
CDR3: CASSLGGSSYEQYF

V: TRBV19
J: TRBJ1-4
CDR3: CASRGGEKLFF

V: TRBV6-1
J: TRBJ1-1
CDR3: CASSPDVDTEAFF

V: TRBV29-1
J: TRBJ1-1
CDR3: CSVGRTVNTEAFF

V: TRBV5-1
J: TRBJ2-1
CDR3: CASSLPTGGGFF

V: TRBV29-1
J: TRBJ2-2
CDR3: CSVDSGLLNTGELFF

V: TRBV2
J: TRBJ2-7
CDR3: CASRDTYEQYF

V: TRBV9
J: TRBJ2-5
CDR3: CASSVGGRGKTQYF

V: TRBV29-1
J: TRBJ2-1
CDR3: CSVDFSGQGSYNEQFF

V: TRBV20-1
J: TRBJ2-7
CDR3: CSARQLYEQYF

V: TRBV20-1
J: TRBJ2-5
CDR3: CSARIVETQYF

V: TRBV6-1
J: TRBJ2-4
CDR3: CASSGDRLAKNIQYF

V: TRBV15
J: TRBJ1-2
CDR3: CATSRVVGTRNYGYTF

V: TRBV2
J: TRBJ1-3
CDR3: CASSEAGNTIYF

V: TRBV10-3
J: TRBJ1-1
CDR3: CAISAGQPNTEAFF

V: TRBV6-6
J: TRBJ2-7
CDR3: CASRGNEQYF

V: TRBV29-1
J: TRBJ2-4
CDR3: CSAGRQGGILVAKNIQYF

V: TRBV6-6
J: TRBJ2-1
CDR3: CASSSLGTYNEQFF

V: TRBV13
J: TRBJ1-5
CDR3: CASSLLNQPQHF